The 29 T cell receptor beta chains given below trace back to one sample, sequenced in a study of blood T cell repertoires in COVID-19. The assay was immunoSEQ multiplex PCR, and TCRdb's table has in-frame clones only and misses some. The table has about 33,000 clones, 70% to 90% seen once. Sequencing was done on a sample of peripheral blood. All receptors derive from a human donor in a cohort sampled during active COVID-19.

The rearrangement joins TRBV20-1 to TRBJ2-7, with 7 nucleotides matching TRBD2. V gave up 3 bases and J gave up 2 bases; unmatched junction bases: 13. This CDR3 comprises 16 residues. The germline V gene has CDR1 DFQATT and CDR2 SNEGSKA (reference sequence). The CDR3 DNA sequence: TGCAGTGCTAGTGGGAGCGGGACCCCCAGTCCCTACGAGCAGTACTTC. Translating it yields CSASGSGTPSPYEQYF.

The chain joins TRBV29-1 to TRBJ1-1; possibly TRBD1 for D (5 bases). Germline-derived CDR1 and CDR2 are SQVTM and ANQGSEA. The CDR3 contains 13 residues. The V and J ends lost 7 bases and 1 base respectively, with 13 bases between them. CDR3 DNA sequence: TGCAGCGCCCTAGACAGATCGAACACTGAAGCTTTCTTT. Its translation is CSALDRSNTEAFF.

V gene TRBV27 combines with J gene TRBJ2-7, with 10 bases matching TRBD2. This CDR3 has 13 residues. CDR1 and CDR2 from the germline V gene are MNHEY and SMNVEV (reference sequence). Trimming removed 5 bases from V and 6 bases from J; junction bases left unmatched: 4. In DNA form, the CDR3 reads TGTGCCAGCAGTCCCGGACTAGCGGTCGAGCAGTACTTC. Its protein is CASSPGLAVEQYF.

The chain has TRBV12-3 or TRBV12-4 and TRBJ2-1, with a weak D call TRBD2 (6 bases). CDR3 length: 13 amino acids. Trimming pared 3 bases from V and 7 bases from J, leaving 10 bases between. The CDR3 nucleotides read TGTGCCAGCAGTTTTAGTCTAGCGAATGAGCAGTTCTTC. This encodes CASSFSLANEQFF.

The rearrangement links TRBV28 to TRBJ2-1, with 7 bases fitting TRBD1. The CDR3 length is 14 residues. The V gene end was trimmed by 8 bases and the J gene end by 4 bases; junction bases not matched to a gene: 8. Per germline, CDR1 MDHEN and CDR2 SYDVKM. CDR3 in DNA: TGTGCCAGCCAGGGGGTTGAGTTGTACAATGAGCAGTTCTTC. It codes for CASQGVELYNEQFF.

The rearrangement uses TRBV6-5 and TRBJ2-1; maybe TRBD2 (7 bases). Per germline, CDR1 MNHEY and CDR2 SVGAGI. This CDR3 spans 14 amino acids. V was clipped by 4 bases and J by 12 bases, with 19 bases between them. The CDR3, as DNA: TGTGCCAGCAGTTTTACTAGCTTCGCGGGGGCGCAGTTCTTC. As protein: CASSFTSFAGAQFF.

The gene calls are TRBV25-1 and TRBJ1-2; D call uncertain. The CDR3 totals 11 residues. V gave up 3 bases and J gave up 5 bases, with 4 bases separating them. Germline V gene lookup returns CDR1 MGHDK and CDR2 SYGVNS. CDR3 nucleotides: TGTGCCAGCAGTGAGTATTATGGCTACACCTTC. Amino acid sequence: CASSEYYGYTF.

V is TRBV4-2 and J is TRBJ2-1; 8 bases are shared with TRBD2. Trimming at V came to 4 bases and at J to 3 bases, leaving 5 bases not matched to a gene. Looked up from germline, CDR1 is LGHNA and CDR2 is YNFKEQ. The length of the CDR3 is 15 residues. CDR3 protein: CASSRISGDYNEQFF. The DNA of the CDR3 is TGTGCCAGCAGCCGGATTAGCGGGGACTACAATGAGCAGTTCTTC.

The chain employs TRBV10-3 and TRBJ2-3, with TRBD1 matching over 10 bases. CDR1 ENHRY and CDR2 SYGVKD come from the germline V gene. CDR3 length equals 17 residues. V dropped 2 bases and J dropped 4; count of bases not matched to a gene: 9. CDR3 coding DNA: TGTGCCATCAGTGAGGTAATGGACAGGGGGAGACCAGATACGCAGTATTTT. Its protein is CAISEVMDRGRPDTQYF.

The chain is built from TRBV6-6 and TRBJ1-1; D is undetermined. Deletions cut 4 bases from V and 7 bases from J, with 4 bases between. Germline V gene lookup returns CDR1 MNHNY and CDR2 SVGAGI (reference sequence). This CDR3 comprises 10 residues. CDR3 loop: CASSSGEAFF. The CDR3 bases are TGTGCCAGCAGTTCGGGTGAAGCTTTCTTT.

The genes are TRBV27 and TRBJ2-5, with 7 bases lining up with TRBD1. V was pared by 5 bases and J by 9 bases, with 9 bases of the junction left unmatched. Germline assignment: CDR1 MNHEY and CDR2 SMNVEV (reference sequence). The CDR3 runs 13 residues. The CDR3 is CASSRQGTAAQYF. CDR3 nucleotides: TGTGCCAGCAGTAGACAGGGTACGGCGGCCCAGTACTTC.

V is TRBV24-1 and J is TRBJ2-3; 10 bases fit TRBD2. The CDR3 has 15 amino acids. The V gene end was trimmed by 7 bases and the J gene end by 2 bases; junction bases not matched to a gene: 5. Germline values: CDR1 KGHDR, CDR2 SFDVKD. The CDR3: CATSGAGGLTDTQYF. The CDR3 DNA reads as TGTGCCACCAGCGGAGCGGGGGGGCTCACAGATACGCAGTATTTT.

The gene calls are TRBV6-5 and TRBJ1-6, with D possibly TRBD1 on 6 matching bases. V was trimmed by 3 bases and J by 8 bases, leaving 14 bases between them. CDR3 length equals 15 residues. Germline V lookup: CDR1 MNHEY, CDR2 SVGAGI. CDR3 sequence (DNA): TGTGCCAGCAGTTATCTGACCAGGGGTGATTCACCCCTCCACTTT. It translates to CASSYLTRGDSPLHF.

The J gene is TRBJ1-4, the V gene TRBV21-1; TRBD1 is the table's D call and was not checked against the DNA. TRBV21-1 has pseudogene status. CDR3 size: 17 residues. CDR3 DNA sequence: TGTGCCAGCAGCAAAGAGGGGAGACAGGGTGACAGGGAAAAACTGTTTTTT. This gives the protein CASSKEGRQGDREKLFF.

This clone was seen only once. The chain has TRBV2 and TRBJ1-2, with 9 positions matching TRBD1. From germline, CDR1 is SNHLY and CDR2 FYNNEI. The CDR3 consists of 13 residues. V trimming: 6 bases; J trimming: 7 bases; junction bases outside the gene matches: 6. DNA for the CDR3: TGTGCCAGCAGAGGACAGGGGATGGGTGGCTACACCTTC. Protein sequence: CASRGQGMGGYTF.

This chain joins TRBV24-1 and TRBJ2-2, with D hard to call. Germline values: CDR1 KGHDR, CDR2 SFDVKD. The V end was cut by 5 bases, the J end by 7 bases, with 7 bases between. The CDR3 covers 12 residues. This CDR3 is CATSVWSGELFF. DNA for the CDR3: TGTGCCACCAGTGTCTGGAGCGGGGAGCTGTTTTTT.

The chain combines TRBV7-9 with TRBJ2-5, with unresolved D. The V end was cut by 1 base, the J end by 3 bases, with 12 bases between. This CDR3 has 15 amino acids. Germline lookup yields CDR1 SEHNR and CDR2 FQNEAQ (reference sequence). The CDR3 region is CASSLEYGFEETQYF. The CDR3 DNA is TGTGCCAGCAGCTTAGAGTACGGGTTCGAAGAGACCCAGTACTTC.

The chain couples TRBV12-3 or TRBV12-4 to TRBJ1-2; 8 bases are shared with TRBD1. The CDR3 is 12 residues long. The junction had 3 bases not matched to a gene; V was cut back by 6 bases and J by 6 bases. In nucleotides, the CDR3 is TGTGCCAGCAGGGCGGACAGGGATGGCTACACCTTC. Translating it yields CASRADRDGYTF.

The chain is built from TRBV28 and TRBJ2-7; TRBD1 matches at 9 bases. CDR1 and CDR2 from the germline V gene are MDHEN and SYDVKM. After removal of 5 bases from V and 4 bases from J, the junction contained 12 bases not matched to a gene. The CDR3 runs 16 residues. The CDR3 nucleotides are TGTGCCAGCAGTCCCCCTCCGGGACAGGGATGGTACGAGCAGTACTTC. Protein sequence: CASSPPPGQGWYEQYF.

The gene calls are TRBV28 and TRBJ2-3, with 9 bases matching TRBD2. CDR1 is MDHEN, CDR2 SYDVKM, per germline. The CDR3 runs to 15 residues. The V and J ends lost 10 bases and 4 bases, in that order; junction bases with no gene match: 12. The DNA for the CDR3 is TGTGCCACCATCCCAGGCGGGAGGGCATCAGATACGCAGTATTTT. Amino acids: CATIPGGRASDTQYF.

V is TRBV5-1 and J is TRBJ2-7; 10 positions match TRBD1. The V gene's germline CDR1 is SGHRS and CDR2 YFSETQ. Trimming removed 4 bases from V and 3 bases from J; junction bases left unmatched: 10. The CDR3 spans 16 residues. CDR3 residues: CASSAEGQGIRYEQYF. The CDR3 nucleotides read TGCGCCAGCAGCGCTGAGGGACAGGGGATCCGCTACGAGCAGTACTTC.

Only one count was recorded for this clone. The CDR3 loop reads CSVVVGAGNQPQHF. The CDR3 DNA is TGCAGCGTTGTAGTCGGTGCGGGGAATCAGCCCCAGCATTTT. This chain links TRBV29-1 with TRBJ1-5; unclear D gene. Germline V CDR1 and CDR2: SQVTM, ANQGSEA. This CDR3 region has 14 residues. V lost 4 bases and J lost 4, with 14 bases in between.

The chain carries TRBV21-1 and TRBJ2-7; the table gives TRBD2 as D, unverified against the DNA. TRBV21-1 is a recognized pseudogene. This CDR3 contains 20 residues. Here the CDR3 reads CASSKVGETGTSGGPYEQYF. CDR3 sequence (DNA): TGTGCCAGCAGCAAAGTAGGGGAAACCGGGACTAGCGGTGGCCCCTACGAGCAGTACTTC.

This clone was picked up a small number of times. The chain joins TRBV7-6 to TRBJ2-1; 7 bases fit TRBD2. V dropped 0 bases and J dropped 5; count of bases not matched to a gene: 7. The CDR3 contains 16 residues. The germline V gene encodes CDR1 SGHVS and CDR2 FNYEAQ. CDR3 in amino acids: CASSLASWAGDNEQFF. The CDR3 DNA is TGTGCCAGCAGCTTAGCGAGTTGGGCGGGAGACAATGAGCAGTTCTTC.

The chain employs TRBV24-1 and TRBJ2-7; 9 nucleotides line up with TRBD1. Unmatched junction bases numbered 3, after V lost 7 bases and J lost 3 bases. The CDR3 covers 13 residues. Germline-derived CDR1 and CDR2 are KGHDR and SFDVKD. The CDR3 DNA follows: TGTGCCACCAGGGGACAGGGCCTCTACGAGCAGTACTTC. Translation gives CATRGQGLYEQYF.

The rearrangement links TRBV24-1 to TRBJ2-5, with 7 bases lining up with TRBD1. Germline V lookup: CDR1 KGHDR, CDR2 SFDVKD. J lost 5 bases, V lost 1 base, and 6 bases had no gene match. CDR3 length equals 15 residues. CDR3 amino acids: CATSDFQGVRETQYF. CDR3 nucleotide sequence: TGTGCCACCAGTGATTTCCAGGGGGTCAGGGAGACCCAGTACTTC.

J is TRBJ2-7 and V is TRBV10-2, with a possible D match to TRBD1 (6 bases). Trimming left V 8 bases short and J 7 bases short, with 18 bases between. CDR1 and CDR2 (germline): WSHSY, SAAADI. The length of the CDR3 is 13 residues. CDR3 sequence (DNA): TGCGCCAGCTGTACAGGGCGAATGTCGGAGCAGTACTTC. Residues: CASCTGRMSEQYF.

This clone turned up a few times. This sequence joins TRBV5-1 and TRBJ1-6, with a tentative D call TRBD1 (6 bases). CDR1 and CDR2 (germline): SGHRS, YFSETQ. The CDR3 runs 14 residues. V shed 3 bases and J shed 9 bases, with 13 bases lying between them. Written as DNA, the CDR3 is TGCGCCAGCAGCTCTACGGACAGCACTTCACCCCTCCACTTT. Its protein product is CASSSTDSTSPLHF.

This sequence joins TRBV20-1 and TRBJ2-7, with D possibly TRBD2 on 5 matching bases. The CDR3 sequence is 11 residues long. The V end lost 6 bases, the J end lost 3 bases, and 9 bases lay between the germline ends. The germline CDR1 and CDR2 sequences are DFQATT and SNEGSKA (reference sequence). CDR3 sequence (DNA): TGCAGTGCAGAGAGGGACTACGAGCAGTACTTC. The encoded protein is CSAERDYEQYF.